This T cell receptor (beta chain) was identified in a study of T cell responses to AZD1222 COVID-19 vaccine. Trimming took 1 base from V and 6 from J; bases not matched to a gene: 6. CDR3 length: 15 amino acids. In germline, CDR1 is SGDLS, CDR2 YYNGEE. Note on this clone: Antigen: not known.

Findings and limits, study-wide: Two AZD1222 administrations were followed by greater Spike-specific TCR breadth and depth. Researchers report vaccine-associated CD4 TCRs spanning spike, with dominance at 160-218 and 743-854.

Assay used: immunoSEQ multiplex PCR; TCRdb lists only in-frame clones, some missing. The repertoire has over 90,000 clones, 92% of them found once; the top ten carry about 3.4%. The TCR comes from an adult who received the AZD1222 COVID-19 vaccine. This specimen consisted of peripheral blood, obtained 28 days after the second AZD1222 dose. The V and J genes are TRBV9 and TRBJ1-2, with TRBD1 identical over 10 bases. As DNA, the CDR3 is TGTGCCAGCAGCGTAATTGGGACAGGGGCCAATGGCTACACCTTC. As protein: CASSVIGTGANGYTF.